This TCR beta chain is from a study of blood T cell repertoires in COVID-19. In the study overall: The cDNA or gDNA used as material had been derived from T cells, B-cell-depleted T cells, or PBMCs.

Original processing notes: Scientists estimated how many nucleated cells there were by amplifying reference gene primers. Data came from immunoSEQ multiplex PCR; TCRdb stores just in-frame clones and leaves some out. The D gene and trimming were derived from the DNA, and the V and J assignments and clone size from that table. The sample has hundreds of thousands of clones; roughly nine tenths are singletons. Residents of about two dozen US areas, aged roughly 18 to 90 years, made up the participants. The CDR3 is made up of 13 amino acids. V trimming: 6 bases; J trimming: 10 bases; junction bases outside the gene matches: 8. Germline V gene lookup returns CDR1 MNHEY and CDR2 SVGAGI.

The TCR originated in a man aged 25 to 40 who had recovered from COVID-19. The material sequenced was PBMCs or T cells enriched from blood (not recorded which). J is TRBJ2-1 and V is TRBV6-5; 8 bases align to TRBD2. CDR3 coding DNA: TGTGCCAGCAGCACGGGACTAGATGGCGAGCAGTTCTTC. It encodes CASSTGLDGEQFF.